This entry describes one TCR beta chain. What it binds is unknown. The data were obtained in a study of graft-versus-host responses after intestinal transplantation. The overall study: After anti-thymocyte globulin induction, recipients took tacrolimus and steroids for three to four years.

V lost 5 bases and J lost 5, with 20 bases in between. Germline CDR1 SEHNR, CDR2 FQNEAQ (reference sequence). This CDR3 comprises 16 residues. Using immunoSEQ multiplex PCR, the repertoire was profiled, and TCRdb retains in-frame clones only, with some absent. The repertoire has more than 12,000 clones, around 96% of them found once; the top ten carry more than 0.7%. General study points: Individuals who had graft-donor T cell macrochimerism had allografts that showed high graft-versus-host to host-versus-graft clonal ratios. Peak GvH clone levels in circulation were associated with early post-transplant HvG declines.

The chain recombines TRBV7-9 with TRBJ2-3; D ambiguous. This specimen was PBMCs, taken 9 days after transplant. The receptor was isolated from a human patient who received an intestinal transplant, so some T cells may come from the graft donor. The CDR3 protein is CASSLTFRSEEDTQYF. The CDR3 coding sequence is TGTGCCAGCAGCCTAACCTTTCGTTCCGAAGAAGATACGCAGTATTTT.